A single sample is the source of the 29 T cell receptor beta chains below, sequenced in a study of blood T cell repertoires in COVID-19. TCRdb's table, derived via immunoSEQ multiplex PCR, lists solely in-frame clones and lacks some. The data contain about 140,000 clones, over 60% of them seen just once; the ten biggest clones take up about 3.2%. The sample consisted of PBMCs or T cells enriched from blood (not recorded which). The receptors shown here come from a woman aged 50 to 60 who had recovered from COVID-19.

V and J are TRBV4-1 and TRBJ1-4; D unresolved. Trimming removed 5 bases at V and 5 bases at J, with 15 bases between. CDR3 length equals 15 residues. Germline V gene sequence: CDR1 MGHRA, CDR2 YSYEKL. The CDR3 sequence: CASSGEAGANEKLFF. In DNA, the CDR3 is TGCGCCAGCAGCGGAGAGGCCGGCGCGAATGAAAAACTGTTTTTT.

The chain joins TRBV19 to TRBJ1-1; tentatively, D is TRBD1 (6 bases). In germline, CDR1 is LNHDA, CDR2 SQIVND (reference sequence). The CDR3 has 16 amino acids. Trimming cost V 4 bases and J 0 bases, with 15 bases left between them. The CDR3 DNA is TGTGCCAGTAGTACAGGGGCGGCGCGGATGAACACTGAAGCTTTCTTT. It specifies CASSTGAARMNTEAFF.

The chain is built from TRBV6-1 and TRBJ2-5, with D tentatively TRBD2 (5 bases). Germline V gene data show CDR1 as MNHNS and CDR2 as SASEGT. CDR3 length equals 18 residues. Trimming stripped 0 bases from V and 4 bases from J, with 21 bases between. CDR3 bases: TGTGCCAGCAGTGAAGCGTTAAGGGATTTTTCCCGGGGAGAGACCCAGTACTTC. Its translation: CASSEALRDFSRGETQYF.

V usage is TRBV12-3 or TRBV12-4 and J usage is TRBJ1-1, with no clear D. Trimming stripped 6 bases from V and 6 bases from J, with 14 bases between. The CDR3 contains 13 residues. Here the CDR3 reads CASRDTQASEAFF. CDR3 DNA sequence: TGTGCCAGCAGAGATACTCAGGCATCTGAAGCTTTCTTT.

The chain recombines TRBV4-1 with TRBJ1-1; D gene unclear. CDR1 is MGHRA and CDR2 is YSYEKL in the germline V gene. V gave up 0 bases and J gave up 1 base, with 6 bases separating them. CDR3 size: 14 residues. CDR3 protein: CASSQDRRNTEAFF. The CDR3 nucleotides are TGCGCCAGCAGCCAAGATAGGAGGAACACTGAAGCTTTCTTT.

The chain joins TRBV9 to TRBJ2-2; D is ambiguous. The CDR3 covers 13 residues. The V end lost 4 bases, the J end lost 5 bases, and 9 bases lay between the germline ends. Per the germline V gene, CDR1 is SGDLS and CDR2 is YYNGEE. CDR3 in amino acids: CASSPSLTGELFF. The CDR3, as DNA: TGTGCCAGCAGCCCGTCCTTGACCGGGGAGCTGTTTTTT.

This chain connects TRBV28 to TRBJ1-5, with D possibly matching TRBD1 (6 bases). V shed 5 bases and J shed 0 bases, with 14 bases lying between them. The CDR3 covers 16 residues. Germline V gene lookup returns CDR1 MDHEN and CDR2 SYDVKM. CDR3 sequence (DNA): TGTGCCAGCAGTCCGACAGGTTATTATAGCAATCAGCCCCAGCATTTT. This sequence encodes CASSPTGYYSNQPQHF.

The rearrangement joins TRBV27 to TRBJ1-1; maybe TRBD1 (5 bases). CDR1 is MNHEY and CDR2 is SMNVEV in the germline V gene (reference sequence). Deletions cut 2 bases from V and 3 bases from J, with 7 bases between. The CDR3 extends over 13 amino acids. The DNA for the CDR3 is TGTGCCAGCAGTTTACGGGGGGACACTGAAGCTTTCTTT. It specifies CASSLRGDTEAFF.

This clone was recorded only once. J is TRBJ2-3 and V is TRBV5-1, with 10 positions matching TRBD2. Germline V gene lookup returns CDR1 SGHRS and CDR2 YFSETQ. This CDR3 comprises 17 residues. The J segment lost 3 bases and the V segment lost 0 bases, leaving 7 bases of the junction unmatched. The CDR3 sequence: CASSLGPSGSGTDTQYF. Here the CDR3 DNA reads TGCGCCAGCAGCTTGGGGCCTAGCGGGAGTGGGACAGATACGCAGTATTTT.

V and J are TRBV30 and TRBJ2-5; possible D gene TRBD1, 6 bases. Germline V gene data show CDR1 as GTSNPN and CDR2 as SVGIG (reference sequence). V lost 2 bases and J lost 0, with 7 bases in between. This CDR3 region has 13 residues. The CDR3 loop reads CAWSRGYQETQYF. Here the CDR3 DNA reads TGTGCCTGGAGTAGGGGGTACCAAGAGACCCAGTACTTC.

The gene calls are TRBV6-5 and TRBJ2-7, with D possibly being TRBD1 (6 bases). Per the germline V gene, CDR1 is MNHEY and CDR2 is SVGAGI. V was trimmed by 5 bases and J by 4 bases, leaving 12 bases between them. The CDR3 sequence is 13 residues long. The CDR3 nucleotides are TGTGCCAGCAGTCCCGACAGGAGATACGAGCAGTACTTC. It yields the protein CASSPDRRYEQYF.

This clone was counted between two and nine times. The chain couples TRBV7-3 to TRBJ2-5; 7 positions agree with TRBD2. Germline CDR1 is SGHTA and CDR2 is FQGTGA. V dropped 5 bases and J dropped 2; count of bases not matched to a gene: 8. CDR3 length: 15 residues. CDR3 sequence (DNA): TGTGCCAGCAGCCCCAGGGCTAGCGGACAAGAGACCCAGTACTTC. It is translated as CASSPRASGQETQYF.

This clone was recorded only once. The J gene is TRBJ2-5, the V gene TRBV19; a possible D gene is TRBD2 (6 bases). The length of the CDR3 is 16 residues. The V end was cut by 5 bases, the J end by 1 base, with 17 bases between. The V gene's germline CDR1 is LNHDA and CDR2 SQIVND (reference sequence). CDR3 protein: CASSPSSGGIQETQYF. Written as DNA, the CDR3 is TGTGCCAGTAGTCCCTCATCCGGCGGGATCCAAGAGACCCAGTACTTC.

This chain uses TRBV21-1 with TRBJ1-1. TRBV21-1 is given as a pseudogene. This CDR3 has 17 residues. CDR3 protein: CASSKARAGLSNTEAFF. For the CDR3, the DNA is TGTGCCAGCAGCAAAGCAAGGGCAGGACTCTCGAACACTGAAGCTTTCTTT.

The CDR3 is CASSTRQGSNQPQHF. The CDR3, as DNA: TGCGCCAGCAGCACCCGACAGGGTAGCAATCAGCCCCAGCATTTT. The gene calls are TRBV4-1 and TRBJ1-5; 7 bases line up with TRBD1. The trim removed 5 bases at V and 0 bases at J, leaving 4 bases unmatched. Germline CDR1 and CDR2: MGHRA and YSYEKL. The CDR3 is 15 amino acids.

V usage is TRBV30 and J usage is TRBJ2-4; TRBD2 might be the D (6 bases). The CDR3 spans 15 residues. CDR1 and CDR2 from the germline V gene are GTSNPN and SVGIG (reference sequence). Trimming removed 2 bases from V and 0 bases from J, with 11 bases in between. The CDR3 DNA is TGTGCCTGGAGTACGTTAGCGGTAGCCAAAAACATTCAGTACTTC. The encoded protein is CAWSTLAVAKNIQYF.

The chain combines TRBV5-1 with TRBJ1-6; possibly TRBD1 for D (5 bases). The germline gives CDR1 SGHRS, CDR2 YFSETQ. Trimming pared 0 bases from V and 5 bases from J, leaving 18 bases between. This CDR3 region has 18 residues. The CDR3 sequence is CASSLEFPGSNHNSPLHF. CDR3 DNA: TGCGCCAGCAGCTTGGAGTTTCCAGGGTCTAATCATAATTCACCCCTCCACTTT.

The chain links TRBV7-9 to TRBJ1-5, with D perhaps TRBD1 (5 bases). This CDR3 region has 16 residues. Per germline, CDR1 SEHNR and CDR2 FQNEAQ (reference sequence). Trimming took off 1 base at V and 6 bases at J, with 16 bases between the two ends. The CDR3 nucleotides are TGTGCCAGCAGCTTAGAAGACACCCGCGGGGGTCAGCCCCAGCATTTT. Translated: CASSLEDTRGGQPQHF.

The CDR3: CASSVEQGNTGELFF. In DNA form, the CDR3 reads TGTGCCAGCAGCGTAGAACAGGGGAATACCGGGGAGCTGTTTTTT. The V and J genes are TRBV9 and TRBJ2-2, with 7 nucleotides matching TRBD1. This CDR3 spans 15 amino acids. Germline V gives CDR1 SGDLS, CDR2 YYNGEE. The V segment lost 0 bases and the J segment 5 bases; nucleotides outside the gene matches: 4.

This chain uses TRBV5-5 with TRBJ1-2, with TRBD1 matching 7 bases. Germline V gene data show CDR1 as SGHKS and CDR2 as YYEKEE (reference sequence). This CDR3 is 14 amino acids long. The V and J ends lost 0 bases and 2 bases, in that order; junction bases with no gene match: 1. CDR3 bases: TGTGCCAGCAGCTTGGGACAGGGCAACTATGGCTACACCTTC. It is translated as CASSLGQGNYGYTF.

This clone was counted a single time. In DNA form, the CDR3 reads TGTGCCAGCAGCGGGGGAGAGGGGACCCTCTTATGGGATAAGCAGTTCTTC. It specifies CASSGGEGTLLWDKQFF. This chain joins TRBV28 and TRBJ2-1, with a tentative D call TRBD2 (6 bases). This CDR3 is 17 amino acids long. Trimming removed 6 bases from V and 11 bases from J, with 29 bases in between. The germline V gene encodes CDR1 MDHEN and CDR2 SYDVKM.

The gene calls are TRBV19 and TRBJ1-2, with 7 bases matching TRBD1. The CDR3 extends over 15 amino acids. V dropped 5 bases and J dropped 1; count of bases not matched to a gene: 7. CDR1 and CDR2 from the germline V gene are LNHDA and SQIVND (reference sequence). CDR3 residues: CASSPRQGSNYGYTF. The CDR3 DNA sequence: TGTGCCAGTAGTCCCCGACAGGGAAGTAACTATGGCTACACCTTC.

The rearrangement uses TRBV9 and TRBJ1-2, with D possibly being TRBD1 (6 bases). V lost 3 bases to trimming and J lost 8 bases, with 20 bases between them. The CDR3 contains 15 residues. Germline CDR1 SGDLS, CDR2 YYNGEE. CDR3 loop: CASSEGQGAEEGYTF. CDR3 in DNA: TGTGCCAGCAGCGAGGGACAAGGGGCTGAAGAGGGCTACACCTTC. Supplemented by reference TRBV9 and TRBJ1-2, the full variable domain reads DSGVTQTPKHLITATGQRVTLRCSPRSGDLSVYWYQQSLDQGLQFLIQYYNGEERAKGNILERFSAQQFPDLHSELNLSSLELGDSALYFCASSEGQGAEEGYTFGSGTRLTVV.

V and J are TRBV5-1 and TRBJ1-6, with D possibly matching TRBD1 (5 bases). The V end was cut by 2 bases, the J end by 5 bases, with 14 bases between. The CDR3 is 16 residues long. Germline CDR1 is SGHRS and CDR2 is YFSETQ. Written as DNA, the CDR3 is TGCGCCAGCAGCTTTAACTACCAGGGTGATAATTCACCCCTCCACTTT. As protein: CASSFNYQGDNSPLHF.

The chain recombines TRBV24-1 with TRBJ1-3; D remains ambiguous. Germline CDR1 KGHDR, CDR2 SFDVKD. The CDR3 length is 13 residues. The V end was cut by 3 bases, the J end by 3 bases, with 5 bases between. CDR3 in DNA: TGTGCCACCAGTGATCTTAATGGAAACACCATATATTTT. Its translation is CATSDLNGNTIYF.

The chain links TRBV9 to TRBJ2-5; D might be TRBD2 (6 bases). The CDR3 runs 15 residues. CDR1 SGDLS and CDR2 YYNGEE come from the germline V gene. V dropped 3 bases and J dropped 4 bases, with 16 bases sitting between them. The CDR3 reads CASSGELAGPETQYF. As DNA, the CDR3 is TGTGCCAGCAGCGGTGAACTAGCTGGTCCAGAGACCCAGTACTTC.

Of note for this clone: The sample holds other DNA sequences that translate to the same CDR3. The chain joins TRBV30 to TRBJ2-1; possibly TRBD2 for D (5 bases). V was pared by 0 bases and J by 7 bases, with 7 bases between. Germline V gene lookup returns CDR1 GTSNPN and CDR2 SVGIG (reference sequence). The CDR3 runs 12 residues. This chain's CDR3 is CAWSVSGNEQFF. The CDR3 DNA reads as TGTGCCTGGAGTGTTTCGGGGAATGAGCAGTTCTTC.

This rearrangement joins TRBV19 to TRBJ1-6, with 8 bases identical to TRBD1. Germline CDR1 and CDR2: LNHDA and SQIVND (reference sequence). The CDR3 is 14 residues long. Trimming took 3 bases from V and 8 from J; bases not matched to a gene: 3. CDR3 protein: CASSIRGPDSPLHF. CDR3 DNA: TGTGCCAGTAGTATCAGGGGGCCGGATTCACCCCTCCACTTT. Using reference TRBV19 and TRBJ1-6 for the parts outside the CDR3, the full variable domain is DGGITQSPKYLFRKEGQNVTLSCEQNLNHDAMYWYRQDPGQGLRLIYYSQIVNDFQKGDIAEGYSVSREKKESFPLTVTSAQKNPTAFYLCASSIRGPDSPLHFGNGTRLTVT.

The gene calls are TRBV6-5 and TRBJ1-5; D may be TRBD1 (6 bases). CDR3 length: 13 residues. V lost 6 bases and J 6 bases, leaving 12 bases between the germline ends. The germline V gene encodes CDR1 MNHEY and CDR2 SVGAGI. The CDR3: CASSGQGLQPQHF. The CDR3 nucleotides are TGTGCCAGCAGCGGGCAGGGGCTTCAGCCCCAGCATTTT.